The entry below describes one TCR beta chain. The antigen remains unidentified. Profiling relied on immunoSEQ multiplex PCR, and the TCRdb table lists in-frame clones only, not all of them. Among 150,000 to 200,000 clones listed, about nine tenths were seen once. This sample was taken from a study of T cell responses to AZD1222 COVID-19 vaccine. Study results and limitations: Most donors were white British, females outnumbered males, and clonal diversity was possibly underestimated.

The V end was cut by 3 bases, the J end by 2 bases, with 10 bases between. This CDR3 region has 14 residues. Looked up from germline, CDR1 is SGHAT and CDR2 is FQNNGV. This specimen was peripheral blood, taken on day 0 of AZD1222 vaccination. The rearrangement uses TRBV11-2 and TRBJ1-2, with a weak D call TRBD1 (6 bases). The sequence was obtained from an adult in good health. CDR3 coding DNA: TGTGCCAGCAGCTTGGACCAGGGGAACTATGGCTACACCTTC. This translates into CASSLDQGNYGYTF.